This T cell receptor beta chain was observed in a study of T cell responses to AZD1222 COVID-19 vaccine. Both about-4-week and about-12-week second-dose recipients were combined. Details on this clone: The antigen is not known.

Germline V CDR1 and CDR2: LGHDT, YNNKEL (reference sequence). This CDR3 spans 15 amino acids. Trimming cost V 4 bases and J 2 bases; bases outside gene matches: 4. Study conclusions and caveats: Baseline serostatus was positive in only five to seven AZD1222 recipients. The donors showed a predominance of white British ancestry and of females, with possible underestimation of clonal diversity.

Sequencing was performed with immunoSEQ multiplex PCR; in TCRdb, only in-frame clones are kept and a portion is missing. The sample has 150,000 or so clones; approximately 91% are singletons. The TCR originated in an adult who received the AZD1222 COVID-19 vaccine. The genes are TRBV3-1 (or the pseudogene TRBV3-2) and TRBJ2-7, with 11 bases that match TRBD2. The material was peripheral blood, obtained 28 days after the second AZD1222 dose. In DNA form, the CDR3 reads TGTGCCAGCAGCCCCCTAGCGGGAGGCCCCTACGAGCAGTACTTC. Amino acids: CASSPLAGGPYEQYF.